These 26 T cell receptor beta chains came from one sample sequenced in a study of blood T cell repertoires in COVID-19. Measured with immunoSEQ multiplex PCR; TCRdb has only the in-frame clones, and not every one. Of some 350,000 clones listed, around 89% are singletons. Sequenced sample: PBMCs or T cells enriched from blood (not recorded which). The receptors stem from a man aged 18 to 30 who had recovered from COVID-19.

This chain links TRBV11-3 with TRBJ2-3, with 16 nucleotides matching TRBD2. Germline CDR1 reads SGHNT; CDR2 reads YENEEA. The CDR3 covers 19 residues. After removal of 1 base from V and 6 bases from J, the junction contained 10 bases not matched to a gene. This CDR3 is CASSLVSAGLAGGEDTQYF. For the CDR3, the DNA is TGTGCCAGCAGCTTAGTATCAGCGGGACTAGCGGGAGGGGAGGATACGCAGTATTTT.

V usage is TRBV5-1 and J usage is TRBJ2-1; D unresolved. This CDR3 region has 12 residues. In germline, CDR1 is SGHRS, CDR2 YFSETQ. Trimming left V 2 bases short and J 6 bases short, with 6 bases between. CDR3 loop: CASSLQTNEQFF. The CDR3 bases are TGCGCCAGCAGCTTACAGACCAATGAGCAGTTCTTC. Using reference TRBV5-1 and TRBJ2-1 for the parts outside the CDR3, the full variable domain is KAGVTQTPRYLIKTRGQQVTLSCSPISGHRSVSWYQQTPGQGLQFLFEYFSETQRNKGNFPGRFSGRQFSNSRSEMNVSTLELGDSALYLCASSLQTNEQFFGPGTRLTVL.

This clone was recorded a few times. The rearrangement joins TRBV7-2 to TRBJ2-1; 10 nucleotides match TRBD2. Trimming at V came to 5 bases and at J to 7 bases, leaving 11 bases not matched to a gene. CDR1 is SGHTA, CDR2 FQGNSA, per germline. This CDR3 is 16 amino acids long. The CDR3 DNA reads TGTGCCAGCAGCCCTATTGCTAGCGGGAGAGGGAATGAGCAGTTCTTC. Its protein product is CASSPIASGRGNEQFF.

This sequence joins TRBV18 and TRBJ2-1; TRBD1 might be the D (6 bases). V dropped 3 bases and J dropped 7 bases, with 13 bases sitting between them. The CDR3 contains 14 residues. Germline lookup yields CDR1 KGHSH and CDR2 LQKENI. The CDR3: CASSPRTEQNEQFF. The CDR3 nucleotides read TGTGCCAGCTCACCCCGGACAGAACAAAATGAGCAGTTCTTC.

V gene TRBV7-8 combines with J gene TRBJ1-1; no firm D call. Germline V lookup: CDR1 SGHVS, CDR2 FQNEAQ. V gave up 1 base and J gave up 0 bases, with 9 bases separating them. CDR3 size: 15 residues. The CDR3 bases are TGTGCCAGCAGCTTAGTGCTACAGATGAACACTGAAGCTTTCTTT. Residues: CASSLVLQMNTEAFF.

The chain links TRBV2 to TRBJ2-3, with D perhaps TRBD2 (7 bases). The CDR3 has 15 amino acids. Germline values: CDR1 SNHLY, CDR2 FYNNEI. Deletions cut 10 bases from V and 2 bases from J, with 19 bases between. The CDR3 bases are TGTGCCACCTCGAGGGGGGGGAGAGCCACAGATACGCAGTATTTT. Its protein is CATSRGGRATDTQYF.

The table lists this clone with a few counts. J is TRBJ2-7 and V is TRBV27; 7 nucleotides align to TRBD1. Trimming took 6 bases from V and 6 from J; bases not matched to a gene: 8. Germline values: CDR1 MNHEY, CDR2 SMNVEV (reference sequence). This CDR3 contains 13 residues. The CDR3 loop is CASRVTGYTEQYF. CDR3 nucleotides: TGTGCCAGCAGGGTGACAGGGTACACCGAGCAGTACTTC.

The chain links TRBV4-2 to TRBJ1-1; D perhaps matches TRBD1 (5 bases). Germline V gene data show CDR1 as LGHNA and CDR2 as YNFKEQ. V lost 0 bases, J lost 4 bases, and 15 bases lay in between. This CDR3 is 16 amino acids long. This chain's CDR3 is CASSQDFTGSGTEAFF. CDR3 in DNA: TGTGCCAGCAGCCAAGATTTTACAGGCTCGGGCACTGAAGCTTTCTTT.

The chain employs TRBV6-5 and TRBJ1-2; 9 bases are shared with TRBD1. With 0 bases clipped from V and 9 bases from J, the junction kept 5 bases outside the gene matches. Germline V gene lookup returns CDR1 MNHEY and CDR2 SVGAGI. The CDR3 has 14 residues. The CDR3 coding sequence is TGTGCCAGCAGTTACTCTAGGGACAGGGACCGCTACACCTTC. Translated: CASSYSRDRDRYTF.

The rearrangement joins TRBV3-1 (or the pseudogene TRBV3-2) to TRBJ1-2; TRBD1 aligns across 9 bases. Looked up from germline, CDR1 is LGHDT and CDR2 is YNNKEL (reference sequence). Unmatched junction bases numbered 5, after V lost 1 base and J lost 2 bases. The CDR3 totals 16 residues. CDR3 nucleotides: TGTGCCAGCAGCCAAGGGACTACAGGGGGCAACTATGGCTACACCTTC. It specifies CASSQGTTGGNYGYTF.

J is TRBJ2-2 and V is TRBV3-1 (or the pseudogene TRBV3-2); TRBD1 matches 7 bases. Germline V gene sequence: CDR1 LGHDT, CDR2 YNNKEL (reference sequence). The ends lost 2 bases at V and 3 bases at J; junction bases unmatched: 6. The CDR3 length is 16 residues. The CDR3 here is CASSQRQGKDTGELFF. Here the CDR3 DNA reads TGTGCCAGCAGCCAAAGACAGGGAAAGGACACCGGGGAGCTGTTTTTT.

The chain joins TRBV20-1 to TRBJ2-3; maybe TRBD2 (5 bases). CDR3 length: 13 residues. V lost 3 bases, J lost 10 bases, and 17 bases lay in between. Germline V gene lookup returns CDR1 DFQATT and CDR2 SNEGSKA (reference sequence). The chain's CDR3 is CSASVSVSGAQYF. CDR3 nucleotide sequence: TGCAGTGCTAGTGTTTCCGTCTCCGGGGCGCAGTATTTT.

V usage is TRBV5-8 and J usage is TRBJ2-7; 7 bases are shared with TRBD1. Germline assignment: CDR1 SGHTS and CDR2 YDEGEE. J was trimmed by 2 bases and V by 1 base; bases with no gene match: 6. The CDR3 consists of 15 residues. This CDR3 is CASSLWRQGTYEQYF. For the CDR3, the DNA is TGTGCCAGCAGCTTGTGGCGACAGGGAACCTACGAGCAGTACTTC.

This chain links TRBV27 with TRBJ1-4, with TRBD1 identical over 9 bases. After removal of 5 bases from V and 6 bases from J, the junction contained 16 bases not matched to a gene. Germline CDR1 is MNHEY and CDR2 is SMNVEV (reference sequence). The length of the CDR3 is 18 residues. DNA for the CDR3: TGTGCCAGCAGTCTAGGGACAGGGCGAGGTCGGCGCTATGAAAAACTGTTTTTT. Translated, it gives CASSLGTGRGRRYEKLFF.

The V and J genes are TRBV6-5 and TRBJ1-1; D not certain. Between the trimmed V and J ends, which lost 0 bases and 11 bases, there was a span of 13 bases. The germline V gene encodes CDR1 MNHEY and CDR2 SVGAGI. CDR3 size: 13 residues. For the CDR3, the DNA is TGTGCCAGCAGTTACTCGATTGGAGGGTGGGCTTTCTTT. Its translation: CASSYSIGGWAFF.

J is TRBJ1-1 and V is TRBV4-2; 8 bases align to TRBD1. Trimming at V came to 7 bases and at J to 1 base, leaving 17 bases not matched to a gene. CDR1 and CDR2 from the germline V gene are LGHNA and YNFKEQ. The CDR3 is 18 residues long. CDR3 in DNA: TGTGCCAGCACCAAAAATTTGGTCGGGGGACAGGAGAACACTGAAGCTTTCTTT. It specifies CASTKNLVGGQENTEAFF.

This clone was detected only once. The V call is TRBV11-2, the J call TRBJ2-7, with TRBD1 identical over 8 bases. Per germline, CDR1 SGHAT and CDR2 FQNNGV. This CDR3 is built from 16 residues. The junction had 9 bases not matched to a gene; V was cut back by 1 base and J by 4 bases. The CDR3 DNA reads as TGTGCCAGCAGCTTAGGTGGACAGGGTAGAGGTTACGAGCAGTACTTC. Translation gives CASSLGGQGRGYEQYF.

The V gene is TRBV7-9, the J gene TRBJ1-2, with TRBD1 as a possible D gene (6 bases). Germline V gene lookup returns CDR1 SEHNR and CDR2 FQNEAQ (reference sequence). This CDR3 comprises 14 residues. V lost 1 base to trimming and J lost 6 bases, with 12 bases between them. The DNA for the CDR3 is TGTGCCAGCAGCTTAGATGGGGGCGCGGATGGCTACACCTTC. It codes for CASSLDGGADGYTF.

This chain connects TRBV30 to TRBJ1-2; TRBD1 matches 7 bases. The V segment lost 4 bases and the J segment 0 bases; nucleotides outside the gene matches: 5. The V gene's germline CDR1 is GTSNPN and CDR2 SVGIG (reference sequence). This CDR3 spans 14 amino acids. CDR3 residues: CAWTDRATNYGYTF. CDR3 bases: TGTGCCTGGACAGACAGGGCCACTAACTATGGCTACACCTTC.

The chain combines TRBV24-1 with TRBJ1-1; TRBD1 might be the D (6 bases). The V gene lost 3 bases and the J gene lost 1 base, with 11 bases spanning the gap. This CDR3 region has 15 residues. Germline CDR1 is KGHDR and CDR2 is SFDVKD. In nucleotides, the CDR3 is TGTGCCACCAGTGATGGGGGGGCAGGGAACACTGAAGCTTTCTTT. Translation gives CATSDGGAGNTEAFF.

The CDR3 spells CSVFLADNYSNQPQHF. The CDR3 nucleotides are TGCAGCGTTTTTCTGGCAGACAATTATAGCAATCAGCCCCAGCATTTT. The rearrangement uses TRBV29-1 and TRBJ1-5; no firm D call. The germline V gene has CDR1 SQVTM and CDR2 ANQGSEA. V shed 5 bases and J shed 0 bases, with 17 bases lying between them. The CDR3 loop spans 16 amino acids.

The chain uses TRBV27 and TRBJ1-3; D remains unclear. The V end lost 2 bases, the J end lost 2 bases, and 7 bases lay between the germline ends. This CDR3 region has 14 residues. The V gene's germline CDR1 is MNHEY and CDR2 SMNVEV (reference sequence). The CDR3 here is CASSLSRAGNTIYF. The DNA of the CDR3 is TGTGCCAGCAGTTTAAGTCGAGCTGGAAACACCATATATTTT.

The chain carries TRBV2 and TRBJ2-5; 7 nucleotides match TRBD1. Trimming took 1 base from V and 4 from J; bases not matched to a gene: 6. This CDR3 is 15 amino acids long. The germline V gene encodes CDR1 SNHLY and CDR2 FYNNEI. DNA for the CDR3: TGTGCCAGCAGTGAAGGACAGGGAAAGCGAGAGACCCAGTACTTC. Translated: CASSEGQGKRETQYF.

Concerning this clone: In the same sample, other DNA sequences code for this CDR3. The chain recombines TRBV5-4 with TRBJ1-4; D may be TRBD1 (6 bases). The CDR3 is 16 amino acids. The V end lost 2 bases, the J end lost 2 bases, and 13 bases lay between the germline ends. Germline V gene lookup returns CDR1 SGHNT and CDR2 YYREEE (reference sequence). The CDR3 reads CASSFFLRGTNEKLFF. In DNA, the CDR3 is TGTGCCAGCAGCTTTTTCTTGAGGGGGACTAATGAAAAACTGTTTTTT.

This clone showed up just a few times. In the same sample, other DNA sequences code for this CDR3. CDR3 protein: CASTLGGDYGYTF. The DNA for the CDR3 is TGTGCCAGCACCCTGGGAGGGGACTATGGCTACACCTTC. This chain connects TRBV9 to TRBJ1-2, with D possibly being TRBD1 (5 bases). Trimming took off 6 bases at V and 3 bases at J, with 12 bases between the two ends. CDR3 length: 13 residues. Germline CDR1 and CDR2: SGDLS and YYNGEE.

This clone occurred a few times. No DNA is shown, since the ends of the CDR3 on it are uncertain; the CDR3 is the one TCRdb lists. The rearrangement joins TRBV12-2 to TRBJ2-1; the D call in the table, TRBD2, was not verified against the DNA. TRBV12-2 is assigned pseudogene status. Ends included, the CDR3 has 15 residues. This CDR3 reads CASRLVVASGNRKFF.